This section outlines one T cell receptor (beta chain) sequence together with its context. The antigen is undetermined. The data were obtained in a study of T-cell memory formation after mild COVID-19. Researchers used 5'RACE with constant-segment primers to make TCR alpha and TCR beta cDNA libraries that carry sample barcodes and UMIs. From the 5' RACE reads, TCRdb called clonotypes with MiXCR, one entry per CDR3 protein. The repertoire holds just under 150,000 distinct CDR3 sequences, with under 7% as singletons. The germline gives CDR1 SQVTM, CDR2 ANQGSEA. The CDR3 covers 12 residues. Overall study findings and caveats: Most CD4+ clones that shrank were in CM and EM, while CD8+ ones turned up in EMRA.

Sequenced material: PBMCs or a T cell subset sorted from them (not recorded which). The receptor's source is an adult woman who had mild COVID-19 (a few samples of this study predate the infection). Cell type and time point are not known. This chain joins TRBV29-1 and TRBJ2-1; D remains ambiguous. CDR3 DNA: TGCAGTAGTAGTAGGTCCTACAATGAGCAGTTCTTC. Encoded protein: CSSSRSYNEQFF.